A single sample gave rise to the 26 T cell receptor beta chains below, sequenced in a study of cytomegalovirus exposure and HLA in healthy donors. PCR amplification relied on 60 Vbeta primers (plus 13 Jbeta primers). TCRdb's table, derived via immunoSEQ multiplex PCR, lists solely in-frame clones and lacks some. The sample contains around 94,000 clones, roughly 60% of which appear only once. Sequencing used PBMCs. The receptor source for this set is a human donor in good health.

The V and J genes are TRBV7-3 and TRBJ2-2; D uncertain. CDR1 is SGHTA, CDR2 FQGTGA, per germline. CDR3 length equals 13 residues. With 4 bases removed from V and 3 bases from J, the gap between germline ends came to 6 bases. The CDR3 sequence: CASSYGYTGELFF. The CDR3 DNA is TGTGCCAGCAGCTACGGTTACACCGGGGAGCTGTTTTTT. Variable domain in full (rest from reference TRBV7-3 and TRBJ2-2): GAGVSQTPSNKVTEKGKYVELRCDPISGHTALYWYRQSLGQGPEFLIYFQGTGAADDSGLPNDRFFAVRPEGSVSTLKIQRTERGDSAVYLCASSYGYTGELFFGEGSRLTVL.

The chain links TRBV10-3 to TRBJ2-3; 9 positions match TRBD2. There are 17 residues in the CDR3. Per the germline V gene, CDR1 is ENHRY and CDR2 is SYGVKD. The V gene end was trimmed by 0 bases and the J gene end by 4 bases; junction bases not matched to a gene: 8. The CDR3 here is CAISESPLAGSADTQYF. In DNA form, the CDR3 reads TGTGCCATCAGTGAGTCTCCCCTAGCGGGATCCGCAGATACGCAGTATTTT.

This clone showed up just a few times. The chain employs TRBV19 and TRBJ1-1; D unclear. V was shortened by 4 bases and J by 1 base, with 7 bases between the two germline ends. This CDR3 has 13 residues. CDR1 and CDR2 (germline): LNHDA, SQIVND (reference sequence). In DNA form, the CDR3 reads TGTGCCAGTAGTACAGTACCGAACACTGAAGCTTTCTTT. Protein product: CASSTVPNTEAFF.

This clone was seen a few times. This chain joins TRBV7-8 and TRBJ2-7; tentatively, D is TRBD1 (6 bases). CDR1 and CDR2 (germline): SGHVS, FQNEAQ. The CDR3 covers 15 residues. With 1 base removed from V and 1 base from J, the gap between germline ends came to 11 bases. The CDR3 is CASSLGGGASYEQYF. The CDR3 bases are TGTGCCAGCAGCTTAGGTGGGGGCGCATCCTACGAGCAGTACTTC.

The V call is TRBV5-4, the J call TRBJ1-4, with TRBD1 matching over 9 bases. Per the germline V gene, CDR1 is SGHNT and CDR2 is YYREEE (reference sequence). The CDR3 runs to 17 residues. With 4 bases clipped from V and 4 bases from J, the junction kept 11 bases outside the gene matches. CDR3 residues: CASSDGQGRGSNEKLFF. The CDR3 DNA follows: TGTGCCAGCAGCGATGGACAGGGGCGCGGTAGTAATGAAAAACTGTTTTTT.

This clone was found once. The rearrangement uses TRBV27 and TRBJ2-3; TRBD1 matches at 8 bases. The CDR3 contains 12 residues. Germline CDR1 MNHEY, CDR2 SMNVEV (reference sequence). V shed 2 bases, J shed 14 bases, and the junction held 6 bases outside the gene matches. CDR3 amino acids: CASSLRDRNLYF. The CDR3 bases are TGTGCCAGCAGTTTAAGGGACAGGAATCTGTATTTT.

This clone was detected a few times. The rearrangement uses TRBV7-8 and TRBJ2-7; 8 nucleotides agree with TRBD2. This CDR3 comprises 14 residues. V was clipped by 0 bases and J by 7 bases; unmatched bases: 5. Germline V gene data show CDR1 as SGHVS and CDR2 as FQNEAQ. The CDR3: CASSLASTSAEQYF. CDR3 nucleotides: TGTGCCAGCAGCTTAGCGTCGACTAGCGCGGAGCAGTACTTC.

CDR3 sequence (DNA): TGCGCCAGCAGCCTGACAGTCCGCGGGACCGGTGAGCAGTTCTTC. Translation: CASSLTVRGTGEQFF. The V gene is TRBV5-1, the J gene TRBJ2-1; D might be TRBD2 (6 bases). The length of the CDR3 is 15 residues. V was clipped by 4 bases and J by 9 bases, with 20 bases between them. Germline V CDR1 and CDR2: SGHRS, YFSETQ.

This chain uses TRBV30 with TRBJ2-3; 8 bases line up with TRBD2. V shed 5 bases and J 5 bases; nucleotides not matched to a gene: 6. The CDR3 consists of 13 residues. Germline V lookup: CDR1 GTSNPN, CDR2 SVGIG (reference sequence). In DNA, the CDR3 is TGTGCCTGGGAAGCGGGAGTCATAGATACGCAGTATTTT. This translates into CAWEAGVIDTQYF. The full variable domain, rest sourced from reference TRBV30 and TRBJ2-3, is SQTIHQWPATLVQPVGSPLSLECTVEGTSNPNLYWYRQAAGRGLQLLFYSVGIGQISSEVPQNLSASRPQDRQFILSSKKLLLSDSGFYLCAWEAGVIDTQYFGPGTRLTVL.

The chain combines TRBV5-1 with TRBJ2-7; 10 bases match TRBD2. The V segment lost 0 bases and the J segment 0 bases; nucleotides outside the gene matches: 9. Per the germline V gene, CDR1 is SGHRS and CDR2 is YFSETQ. The CDR3 is 18 residues long. CDR3 bases: TGCGCCAGCAGCTTGGGGGTATTAGCGGGAGGCCACTCCTACGAGCAGTACTTC. It yields the protein CASSLGVLAGGHSYEQYF.

V is TRBV30 and J is TRBJ2-7, with TRBD2 matching 8 bases. From germline, CDR1 is GTSNPN and CDR2 SVGIG (reference sequence). V gave up 2 bases and J gave up 6 bases; unmatched junction bases: 9. The CDR3 runs to 14 residues. In nucleotides, the CDR3 is TGTGCCTGGAGTCTAGCGGGCCTAACGGGCGAGCAGTACTTC. It yields the protein CAWSLAGLTGEQYF.

V usage is TRBV27 and J usage is TRBJ1-5; D might be TRBD1 (5 bases). In germline, CDR1 is MNHEY, CDR2 SMNVEV (reference sequence). The germline V and J ends were trimmed by 2 bases and 3 bases, with 8 bases remaining between them. The CDR3 loop spans 14 amino acids. Written as DNA, the CDR3 is TGTGCCAGCAGTTTACAGGGATTCAATCAGCCCCAGCATTTT. This codes for CASSLQGFNQPQHF.

The J gene is TRBJ2-2, the V gene TRBV29-1; TRBD1 matches at 8 bases. The germline gives CDR1 SQVTM, CDR2 ANQGSEA. V shed 7 bases, J shed 7 bases, and the junction held 8 bases outside the gene matches. CDR3 size: 13 residues. Here the CDR3 reads CSGTRGPGGELFF. CDR3 nucleotides: TGCAGCGGTACCAGGGGGCCTGGCGGGGAGCTGTTTTTT.

The chain carries TRBV10-1 and TRBJ2-7, with 9 bases that match TRBD2. The CDR3 is made up of 14 amino acids. Germline V gives CDR1 WNHNN, CDR2 SYGVQD (reference sequence). Trimming removed 5 bases from V and 7 bases from J; junction bases left unmatched: 9. The CDR3 loop reads CASSHGGRADEQYF. CDR3 nucleotide sequence: TGCGCCAGCAGTCACGGCGGGAGGGCCGATGAGCAGTACTTC.

The J gene is TRBJ1-3, the V gene TRBV4-1; D call uncertain. V was cut by 1 base and J by 2 bases, with 9 bases left in between. This CDR3 is built from 15 residues. Germline V CDR1 and CDR2: MGHRA, YSYEKL. CDR3 protein: CASSQGQSAGNTIYF. Written as DNA, the CDR3 is TGCGCCAGCAGCCAAGGCCAGAGCGCTGGAAACACCATATATTTT.

There are a few counts of this clone. V usage is TRBV9 and J usage is TRBJ1-3, with D maybe TRBD1 (6 bases). This CDR3 contains 15 residues. V lost 0 bases and J lost 3, with 10 bases in between. The germline CDR1 and CDR2 sequences are SGDLS and YYNGEE. The chain's CDR3 is CASSVAGRGGNTIYF. The CDR3 DNA sequence: TGTGCCAGCAGCGTAGCGGGCAGGGGTGGAAACACCATATATTTT. The entire variable domain, with the rest obtained from reference TRBV9 and TRBJ1-3, is as follows: DSGVTQTPKHLITATGQRVTLRCSPRSGDLSVYWYQQSLDQGLQFLIQYYNGEERAKGNILERFSAQQFPDLHSELNLSSLELGDSALYFCASSVAGRGGNTIYFGEGSWLTVV.

The V call is TRBV5-4, the J call TRBJ1-1; weak D call: TRBD1 (6 bases). CDR1 and CDR2 from the germline V gene are SGHNT and YYREEE (reference sequence). This CDR3 spans 13 amino acids. V was pared by 4 bases and J by 3 bases, with 10 bases between. CDR3 bases: TGTGCCAGCAGCCGCGGACAGCACACTGAAGCTTTCTTT. It is translated as CASSRGQHTEAFF.

J is TRBJ2-1 and V is TRBV27; 14 positions match TRBD2. This CDR3 is built from 18 residues. From germline, CDR1 is MNHEY and CDR2 SMNVEV (reference sequence). The trim removed 5 bases at V and 8 bases at J, leaving 14 bases unmatched. This CDR3 reads CASSMEEPGLAGAYEQFF. Written as DNA, the CDR3 is TGTGCCAGCAGTATGGAAGAACCGGGACTAGCGGGAGCCTATGAGCAGTTCTTC.

This chain links TRBV30 with TRBJ1-5; TRBD1 matches at 9 bases. In germline, CDR1 is GTSNPN, CDR2 SVGIG (reference sequence). This CDR3 is 17 amino acids long. V gave up 0 bases and J gave up 0 bases; unmatched junction bases: 6. In nucleotides, the CDR3 is TGTGCCTGGAGTGTTGGACAGGGGAGCTATAGCAATCAGCCCCAGCATTTT. It codes for CAWSVGQGSYSNQPQHF.

In this sample, this clone turned up a few times. The chain has TRBV15 and TRBJ2-7; 8 positions agree with TRBD1. V shed 5 bases, J shed 3 bases, and the junction held 6 bases outside the gene matches. The CDR3 totals 14 residues. The germline V gene has CDR1 LNHNV and CDR2 YYDKDF (reference sequence). The DNA for the CDR3 is TGTGCCACCAGCCCCGGACAGGGTATCTACGAGCAGTACTTC. Encoded protein: CATSPGQGIYEQYF.

In this sample, this clone turned up a few times. V is TRBV4-2 and J is TRBJ2-3; 10 nucleotides match TRBD2. With 0 bases clipped from V and 4 bases from J, the junction kept 1 base outside the gene matches. The CDR3 sequence is 15 residues long. Germline assignment: CDR1 LGHNA and CDR2 YNFKEQ. In nucleotides, the CDR3 is TGTGCCAGCAGCCAAGAAGCGGGAGGGCCAGATACGCAGTATTTT. This sequence encodes CASSQEAGGPDTQYF.

The chain carries TRBV30 and TRBJ2-7, with no clear D. Trimming left V 1 base short and J 8 bases short, with 9 bases between. Per the germline V gene, CDR1 is GTSNPN and CDR2 is SVGIG (reference sequence). The CDR3 has 11 amino acids. The DNA of the CDR3 is TGTGCCTGGAGTGAAGACACCCAGCAGTACTTC. Encoded protein: CAWSEDTQQYF.

This clone has just a few counts. This sequence joins TRBV19 and TRBJ2-3, with 10 bases lining up with TRBD1. Germline trimming cut 4 bases from V and 3 bases from J; bases unmatched to any gene: 1. The CDR3 sequence is 14 residues long. CDR1 LNHDA and CDR2 SQIVND come from the germline V gene (reference sequence). The chain's CDR3 is CASSTDRGTDTQYF. The CDR3 DNA is TGTGCCAGTAGTACGGACAGGGGGACAGATACGCAGTATTTT.

The J gene is TRBJ2-1, the V gene TRBV29-1; TRBD2 agrees at 8 bases. Germline CDR1 reads SQVTM; CDR2 reads ANQGSEA. V trimming: 3 bases; J trimming: 8 bases; junction bases outside the gene matches: 9. This CDR3 region has 14 residues. The CDR3 reads CSVDGLAGSYEQFF. The DNA of the CDR3 is TGCAGCGTTGATGGCTTAGCGGGGTCCTATGAGCAGTTCTTC.

The gene calls are TRBV7-9 and TRBJ2-7, with 8 nucleotides matching TRBD1. This CDR3 contains 17 residues. CDR1 is SEHNR, CDR2 FQNEAQ, per germline (reference sequence). Trimming took 1 base from V and 2 from J; bases not matched to a gene: 10. This chain's CDR3 is CASSLGAGETGAYEQYF. The CDR3 DNA is TGTGCCAGCAGCTTAGGTGCTGGGGAGACAGGGGCCTACGAGCAGTACTTC.

This chain links TRBV18 with TRBJ2-1, with 7 bases fitting TRBD2. With V trimmed by 6 bases and J by 2 bases, 4 bases remained unmatched. Germline V lookup: CDR1 KGHSH, CDR2 LQKENI. The CDR3 sequence is 14 residues long. CDR3 DNA: TGTGCCAGCTCCTCGAGCGGGACCTACAATGAGCAGTTCTTC. It translates to CASSSSGTYNEQFF.